This T cell receptor (beta chain) is drawn from a study of cytomegalovirus exposure and HLA in healthy donors (dated by TCRdb to 2017 to 2019). Background on the whole study: According to an earlier analysis of a few hundred of the donors, about 180 million T cells yielded roughly 110 million unique TCR beta sequences and approximately 300 Gb of sequence data. An early release that covered about 640 HLA-typed donors contained approximately 320 gigabases of sequencing data and tens of millions of unique TCR sequences. The genetic ancestry cluster associated with self-reported Caucasian donors included over 65% of the roughly 400 genotyped donors. The study was designed to test whether signatures of past pathogen exposure could be identified by cataloging public T cell receptors. The T cell repertoires of several hundred subjects were profiled by immunosequencing and related to cytomegalovirus serostatus. Besides the first cohort of 550 to 750 subjects, a separate validation cohort made up of 120 different subjects was used. To predict cytomegalovirus infection status, the study brought together high-throughput TCR immunosequencing, statistical association of individual TCRs with disease status, and machine learning. A later analysis re-examined previously published TCR beta repertoires from about 670 donors and added high-resolution HLA genotyping to investigate patterns of TCR occurrence. Rather than drawing on any new phenotypic data, the later analysis identified candidate immune exposures from TCR beta sequences and the way those sequences occurred across donors. An earlier analysis of several hundred of the donors applied high-throughput TCR beta sequencing to assess whether each TCR beta V gene segment acted as functional or pseudogenic. Donor age, sex, ethnicity and CMV serostatus were compiled alongside the repertoire data. A later genetic analysis took genome-wide SNP genotypes for about 65% of the roughly 670 donors and used that subset as a discovery cohort. All discovery cohort repertoires had been generated using a single sequencing platform. Both class I and class II loci were covered by HLA typing, at four-digit resolution. The number of donors typed differed by locus, with roughly 620-640 for A, B, C, DRB1 and DQB1, roughly 550 for DQA1, about 610 for DPA1, and roughly 450 for DPB1. Because of strong linkage in the cohort, roughly five DR-DQ haplotypes were treated as single units for association and clustering. Across roughly 420 genotyped donors of the cohort, an average of approximately 220,000 unique TCR beta nucleotide sequences per donor were sequenced, and about a sixth of those sequences were non-productive.

The germline V gene sets CDR1 to SGHDN and CDR2 to FVKESK. The CDR3, from cysteine to phenylalanine, totals 14 residues. CDR3 DNA is the only sequence kept; it has 42 bases, read in frame from the first base. The V end loses 5 bases and the J end loses 5 bases, and a stretch of 15 bases separates them. The paper as a whole reports these results and caveats: In a later genetic analysis, a missense DCLRE1C variant was associated with V-gene and J-gene trimming of TCR beta chains, and the association was replicated in an independent cohort. Only TCR beta chains were sequenced in this cohort, and the absence of alpha or paired-chain data limited detectable features. According to a later analysis, TCR association rates differed among HLA loci, with DRB1 alleles showing the most associated TCRs and HLA-C alleles showing the fewest. A further reported finding was that TCR beta sequences accurately predicted the HLA-A and HLA-B alleles for most subjects in the first cohort. The 87-base-pair reads could not distinguish some IMGT-functional V segments, including TRBV6-2 and TRBV6-3, so those segments were excluded. Most CMV-associated TCR beta chains appeared to be HLA-restricted in a later analysis, and the HLA associations seemed to be driven largely by CMV exposure. In a later analysis, HLA-associated TCR beta chains showed more clonal expansion and lower generation probabilities than non-associated chains that were equally common. In an earlier analysis of about 550 of the donors, most TCR beta V segments were observed in productive rearrangements about 90% or about 30% of the time, broadly matching IMGT annotations. Specific HLA alleles were associated with about 17,000 TCR beta sequences at a false discovery rate of 0.05 in a later analysis. A cluster of highly shared sequence variants was judged likely to be a technical artifact of the sequencing pipeline. A total of around 150 TCR beta chains were listed by the study as associated with cytomegalovirus. The only immune exposure information available for the cohort was CMV serostatus. Strong co-occurrence of HLA alleles, especially DR and DQ, made assigning TCR associations to individual alleles difficult. Compared with the approximately 710-donor mean, donors in an Asian-associated ancestry cluster had fewer N-insertions in productive TCRs, according to a later genetic analysis. Linkage disequilibrium might explain the correlated functional status among segregating V segments, but an unknown experimental factor could not be ruled out. In vitro tests confirmed that a few of the cytomegalovirus-associated TCR beta chains recognize cytomegalovirus antigens. Roughly uniform sequencing depth across donors was assumed in presence/absence analyses, although this assumption may not hold. According to the authors, the approach could potentially be generalized to other disease states and immunological phenotypes. In a later analysis, several top co-occurrence clusters were reported to appear linked to parvovirus B19, influenza, CMV and Epstein-Barr virus. Because counts were too low, seventeen rarely observed V segments, including chromosome 9 orphons, were left out of the earlier analysis of a few hundred of the donors. Because HLA typing was unavailable for some donors at each locus, only the typed subset was used in association tests. The classifier was reported to diagnose cytomegalovirus status with high specificity and sensitivity in both the original and validation cohorts. Most TCR sequences were seen in very few donors, while some public TCRs were found in many individuals.

Receptor amplification or capture employed the immunoSEQ multiplex PCR assay. For the multiplex PCR, a mixture combining 60 forward primers for TCR Vbeta segments and 13 reverse primers for TCR Jbeta segments was used. The CDR3 region of rearranged TCR beta genes was amplified from genomic DNA by a multiplex PCR assay. The amplified TCR beta libraries were sequenced on the Illumina HiSeq System as 87-base-pair reads. The original pipeline was this. Across the 500 to 850 repertoires, a later analysis counted around 80 million unique TCR beta chains, about 10 million of which were shared by at least two donors. Raw reads were error-corrected and collapsed into unique sequences with a nearest-neighbor algorithm that merged closely related sequences to remove PCR and sequencing errors. CDR3 sequences were aligned to IMGT reference sequences to assign V, D and J gene segments. For a sequence to be retained, at least a six-nucleotide match to both a V gene segment and a J gene segment was required. A rearrangement was called productive if the CDR3 had no stop codons and remained in frame with V and J, and every other rearrangement was called non-productive. CDR3 was defined according to IMGT convention as the region running from the second conserved V-encoded cysteine to the conserved J-encoded phenylalanine. The earlier analysis of about 610 of the donors excluded sequences that lacked an unambiguous match to a single V gene segment. An earlier analysis of fewer than 650 of the donors classified V segments as functional when productive rearrangements were above 56.7% and as segregating when the standard deviation between donors was above 5%. A statistical classification framework was built to diagnose cytomegalovirus status from the catalog of TCR beta chain sequences. In a later analysis, V and J genes were assigned by comparing TCR nucleotide sequences against IMGT/GENE-DB human TR gene sequences. In a later analysis, CDR3 sequences and most-parsimonious VDJ recombination scenarios were assigned using the TCRdist pipeline. In a later analysis, each TCR beta chain was defined by its CDR3 amino acid sequence together with its V-gene family, and reads lacking a unique V-gene family were excluded. A later analysis removed 592 highly shared, low-generation-probability nucleotide sequences to deal with suspected cross-contamination and a sequencing artifact. In a later analysis, a clonal expansion index for each public chain was calculated from normalized within-repertoire ranks of inferred template counts. A later analysis computed generation probabilities with a VDJ recombination model fitted to out-of-frame rearrangements, and checked the results against IGoR. In a later analysis, TCR-TCR, TCR-HLA and TCR-CMV co-occurrence was scored with hypergeometric tests, and a repertoire-size bias correction was applied to TCR pairs. In a later analysis, false discovery rates were estimated by permuting HLA or CMV assignments 20 times. In a later analysis, co-occurring TCRs were grouped with DBSCAN, and TCRdist sequence similarity was added when clustering was performed within HLA-allele-positive subsets. Co-occurrence clustering excluded repertoires with fewer than 30,000 or more than 120,000 public chains, plus five with anomalous nucleotide sharing. TCRdb holds this immuneACCESS table with in-frame rearrangements only. Some clones are missing; in checked studies, unresolved V genes explain under half, and the rest has no known cause. The V and J calls and clone size come from that table; D and trimming were worked out from the DNA. Counted in this sample were roughly 160,000 clones; 75% to 80% of them appeared once. Of the sample, about an eighth falls within the top ten clones.

Of note for this clone: Its antigen target is currently unknown. Per-base quality was not reported, and no clone a single base away is much larger than it.

The cohort comprised hundreds of healthy bone marrow donors. All cohort members were sampled while nominally healthy, although unrecorded immune exposures were likely present. The donor was CMV seropositive and was included in the group of 250 to 350 seropositive cohort members. A peripheral blood sample was collected from each donor, and TCR beta sequencing was performed on peripheral blood mononuclear cells. The Qiagen DNeasy Blood Extraction Kit was used to extract genomic DNA from the blood cell samples. The sequence derives from a man aged 50 to 59 in good health and CMV-seropositive. Source material: PBMCs. The rearranged segments are TRBV14 and TRBJ2-5; the D region possibly corresponds to TRBD1 (6 bases align). The nucleotide sequence reads TGTGCCAGCAGCTCATACAGGGCTAGGGAGACCCAGTACTTC. The resulting protein is CASSSYRARETQYF.